This TCR beta chain comes out of a study of tumor-infiltrating lymphocytes in primary liver carcinoma. Trimming stripped 1 base from V and 7 bases from J, with 7 bases between. Germline CDR1 MDHEN, CDR2 SYDVKM. The CDR3 totals 12 residues. With 500 ng total RNA as template and a constant-region primer, TCR beta cDNA was made. Amplification in three nested multiplex PCR rounds with slightly modified ARM-PCR gave rise to TCR beta libraries. TRBV1-TRBV30 forward primers and a C-beta reverse primer were used in the first two PCR rounds, which each ran for approximately 10 cycles. TCRdb re-called the multiplex PCR reads through MiXCR, storing one row per CDR3 protein. Of 90,000 to 150,000 distinct CDR3 sequences in the sample, nearly 70% were seen once. This clonotype has at least ten counts. Its antigen is not identified. Study-wide points: Pairs of tumor regions overlapped more than tumor-adjacent and tumor-blood pairs did.

Bulk tissue was left unsorted, and RNA and DNA were co-extracted from around 18-30 mg of it. Sequenced: tumor-adjacent normal liver tissue. The TCR comes from a woman aged 55 to 70 with primary liver carcinoma and hepatitis B virus infection. The chain joins TRBV28 to TRBJ1-1, with D unresolved. The CDR3 is CASSLLGFEAFF. The CDR3 nucleotides are TGTGCCAGCAGTTTATTAGGTTTTGAAGCTTTCTTT.